The clone carrying this T cell receptor (beta chain) has only a few counts. Trimming took 4 bases from V and 10 from J; bases not matched to a gene: 7. The CDR3 runs to 14 residues. Germline CDR1 reads SGHNT; CDR2 reads YYREEE (reference sequence). This specimen comes from a study of control samples from healthy donors and cancer patients. Only in-frame clones appear in the TCRdb table, and some are missing; sequencing was by immunoSEQ multiplex PCR. The sample records over 200,000 clones, roughly four fifths being singletons. The genes are TRBV5-4 and TRBJ1-4, with 10 bases identical to TRBD1. Source material: PBMCs. This clonotype originated in a woman aged 55 to 70 with lung cancer. CDR3 nucleotide sequence: TGTGCCAGCAGCGCCCGGGACAGGGGAGGAAAACTGTTTTTT. Translation gives CASSARDRGGKLFF. Based on the CDR3 plus reference TRBV5-4 and TRBJ1-4, the full variable domain is ETGVTQSPTHLIKTRGQQVTLRCSSQSGHNTVSWYQQALGQGPQFIFQYYREEENGRGNFPPRFSGLQFPNYSSELNVNALELDDSALYLCASSARDRGGKLFFGSGTQLSVL.